This entry lists 18 T cell receptor beta chains sequenced from one sample in a study of beta chain features in type 1 diabetes. Investigators reverse transcribed all isolated RNA, so they sequenced expressed TCRB transcripts. TCRdb's table, derived via immunoSEQ multiplex PCR, lists solely in-frame clones and lacks some. The sample lists about 110,000 clones, less than 40% seen once, with around 0.07% in the top ten. Sequenced: stem cell memory CD4+ T cells from blood. These receptors were taken from a woman aged 18-29 years in good health.

The gene calls are TRBV5-4 and TRBJ2-1; D remains unclear. CDR3 length: 15 residues. CDR1 SGHNT and CDR2 YYREEE come from the germline V gene (reference sequence). Trimming stripped 4 bases from V and 5 bases from J, with 16 bases between. The DNA for the CDR3 is TGTGCCAGCAGCGGTTTCAATCCCCGGGACAATGAGCAGTTCTTC. This gives the protein CASSGFNPRDNEQFF.

This clone showed up just a few times. This chain links TRBV6-6 with TRBJ2-2; D not resolved. This CDR3 spans 15 amino acids. Germline V gives CDR1 MNHNY, CDR2 SVGAGI (reference sequence). V was cut by 6 bases and J by 6 bases, with 17 bases left in between. In DNA form, the CDR3 reads TGTGCCAGCAGCCTAGAAGGCGCGTTGCCCGGGGAGCTGTTTTTT. The encoded protein is CASSLEGALPGELFF.

This clone was detected a few times. The chain recombines TRBV5-6 with TRBJ2-3; TRBD1 is a possible D gene (6 bases). CDR1 is SGHDT and CDR2 is YYEEEE in the germline V gene. CDR3 length equals 15 residues. Trimming took 3 bases from V and 11 from J, leaving 22 bases between them. CDR3 sequence: CASSWGTRVLWMQYF. In DNA, the CDR3 is TGTGCCAGCAGCTGGGGGACACGCGTACTCTGGATGCAGTATTTT.

The V gene is TRBV30, the J gene TRBJ2-2; D is uncertain. Germline CDR1 is GTSNPN and CDR2 is SVGIG (reference sequence). The CDR3 is made up of 12 amino acids. V shed 3 bases and J shed 5 bases, with 7 bases lying between them. CDR3 coding DNA: TGTGCCTGGAGGACAATGACCGGGGAGCTGTTTTTT. Amino acid sequence: CAWRTMTGELFF.

This chain uses TRBV18 with TRBJ2-1, with 15 bases matching TRBD2. This CDR3 region has 15 residues. The junction had 3 bases not matched to a gene; V was cut back by 2 bases and J by 10 bases. Germline lookup yields CDR1 KGHSH and CDR2 LQKENI. For the CDR3, the DNA is TGTGCCAGCTCACCAGTCGGGACTAGCGGGAGGGAGCAGTTCTTC. Translation: CASSPVGTSGREQFF.

This clone was seen more than once but under ten times. The chain has TRBV28 and TRBJ2-7; 11 bases are shared with TRBD1. Losses at the gene ends were 3 bases for V and 5 bases for J; bases not matched to a gene: 6. CDR1 is MDHEN, CDR2 SYDVKM, per germline. This CDR3 comprises 15 residues. Here the CDR3 reads CASSFLGQGVHEQYF. The CDR3, as DNA: TGTGCCAGCAGTTTCCTGGGACAGGGGGTTCACGAGCAGTACTTC.

This clone has a handful of counts. The chain employs TRBV5-1 and TRBJ2-6; D remains unclear. V dropped 3 bases and J dropped 0 bases, with 7 bases sitting between them. Germline V lookup: CDR1 SGHRS, CDR2 YFSETQ. This CDR3 is 15 amino acids long. The CDR3 DNA is TGCGCCAGCAGCTCCTTCGGCTCTGGGGCCAACGTCCTGACTTTC. This translates into CASSSFGSGANVLTF.

This sequence joins TRBV28 and TRBJ1-1; 12 bases align to TRBD1. The length of the CDR3 is 18 residues. Unmatched junction bases numbered 13, after V lost 2 bases and J lost 6 bases. The germline CDR1 and CDR2 sequences are MDHEN and SYDVKM. The CDR3 region is CASSLTRRDRGRFPEAFF. The CDR3 DNA reads as TGTGCCAGCAGTTTAACCCGTCGGGACAGGGGGCGATTCCCTGAAGCTTTCTTT.

The gene calls are TRBV28 and TRBJ2-1; D might be TRBD2 (6 bases). Germline CDR1 is MDHEN and CDR2 is SYDVKM. The CDR3 covers 13 residues. Trimming took off 4 bases at V and 7 bases at J, with 11 bases between the two ends. CDR3 sequence reads: CASSYGSTNEQFF. In DNA, the CDR3 is TGTGCCAGCAGTTACGGGAGTACGAATGAGCAGTTCTTC.

The V gene is TRBV7-2, the J gene TRBJ2-7; D not certain. Germline lookup yields CDR1 SGHTA and CDR2 FQGNSA. V lost 3 bases and J 4 bases, leaving 4 bases between the germline ends. The CDR3 is 11 amino acids. The CDR3 protein is CASSFTYEQYF. The CDR3 coding sequence is TGTGCCAGCAGCTTTACTTACGAGCAGTACTTC.

The chain combines TRBV28 with TRBJ1-5, with D possibly TRBD1 on 6 matching bases. Germline CDR1 reads MDHEN; CDR2 reads SYDVKM. The CDR3 covers 14 residues. V was trimmed by 3 bases and J by 5 bases, leaving 11 bases between them. CDR3: CASSLGRGYQPQHF. The CDR3 DNA is TGTGCCAGCAGTTTGGGCAGGGGATATCAGCCCCAGCATTTT.

This rearrangement joins TRBV28 to TRBJ1-5; the D gene is possibly TRBD1 (5 bases). The germline V gene has CDR1 MDHEN and CDR2 SYDVKM. This CDR3 contains 18 residues. Trimming left V 7 bases short and J 1 base short, with 23 bases between. CDR3 DNA: TGTGCCAGCACCACCATGCCAGGTAGGGGCCCAAGCAATCAGCCCCAGCATTTT. Translation gives CASTTMPGRGPSNQPQHF. The whole variable domain, remainder taken from reference TRBV28 and TRBJ1-5, is DVKVTQSSRYLVKRTGEKVFLECVQDMDHENMFWYRQDPGLGLRLIYFSYDVKMKEKGDIPEGYSVSREKKERFSLILESASTNQTSMYLCASTTMPGRGPSNQPQHFGDGTRLSIL.

V gene TRBV4-2 combines with J gene TRBJ2-1; TRBD2 matches 11 bases. The CDR3 is 15 amino acids. The V gene's germline CDR1 is LGHNA and CDR2 YNFKEQ. The ends lost 6 bases at V and 8 bases at J; junction bases unmatched: 9. The CDR3 reads CASRQTSGIKHEQFF. The CDR3 nucleotides are TGTGCCAGCAGGCAGACTAGCGGGATAAAACATGAGCAGTTCTTC.

This clone is a singleton in its sample. The chain couples TRBV15 to TRBJ2-1; tentative D call: TRBD2 (5 bases). Germline V gene data show CDR1 as LNHNV and CDR2 as YYDKDF (reference sequence). V was cut by 0 bases and J by 2 bases, with 14 bases left in between. The CDR3 contains 17 residues. CDR3 region: CATSRDGRTPAYNEQFF. The CDR3 DNA follows: TGTGCCACCAGCAGAGATGGCAGGACTCCTGCCTACAATGAGCAGTTCTTC.

This clone was observed once. The chain joins TRBV4-1 to TRBJ2-5; TRBD2 agrees at 13 bases. Trimming at V came to 4 bases and at J to 5 bases, leaving 7 bases not matched to a gene. In germline, CDR1 is MGHRA, CDR2 YSYEKL. This CDR3 region has 16 residues. The DNA for the CDR3 is TGCGCCAGCAGCCCTCGGACTAGCGGGAGTTTTGAGACCCAGTACTTC. Translated: CASSPRTSGSFETQYF.

The V call is TRBV10-3, the J call TRBJ1-1; 7 bases map to TRBD1. Trimming cost V 4 bases and J 5 bases; bases outside gene matches: 7. In germline, CDR1 is ENHRY, CDR2 SYGVKD. The CDR3 length is 14 residues. The CDR3 here is CAISVTEGATEAFF. For the CDR3, the DNA is TGTGCCATCAGTGTGACTGAGGGGGCTACTGAAGCTTTCTTT.

This clone was observed a handful of times. J is TRBJ2-7 and V is TRBV7-9; 8 bases are a match to TRBD2. The V and J ends lost 3 bases and 5 bases, in that order; junction bases with no gene match: 9. CDR3 length equals 15 residues. Germline CDR1 SEHNR, CDR2 FQNEAQ (reference sequence). The CDR3 loop reads CASSFGGGLRDEQYF. The DNA for the CDR3 is TGTGCCAGCAGCTTCGGGGGGGGGTTGCGCGACGAGCAGTACTTC.

V usage is TRBV28 and J usage is TRBJ2-2, with D possibly TRBD1 on 5 matching bases. The CDR3 runs 13 residues. Germline loops: CDR1 MDHEN, CDR2 SYDVKM. The V and J ends lost 5 bases and 5 bases respectively, with 9 bases between them. Here the CDR3 reads CASSHRWTGELFF. The CDR3 DNA reads as TGTGCCAGCAGTCACAGGTGGACCGGGGAGCTGTTTTTT.